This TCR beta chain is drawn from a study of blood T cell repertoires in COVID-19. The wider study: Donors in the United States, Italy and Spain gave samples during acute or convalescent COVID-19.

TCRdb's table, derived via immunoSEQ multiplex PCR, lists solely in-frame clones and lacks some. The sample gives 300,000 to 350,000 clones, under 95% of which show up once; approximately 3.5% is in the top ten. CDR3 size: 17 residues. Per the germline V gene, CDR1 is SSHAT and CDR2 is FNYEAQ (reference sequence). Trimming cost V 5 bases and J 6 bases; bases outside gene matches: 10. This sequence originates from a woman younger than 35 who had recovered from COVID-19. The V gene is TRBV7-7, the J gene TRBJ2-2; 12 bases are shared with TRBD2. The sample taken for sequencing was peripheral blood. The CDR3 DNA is TGTGCCAGCAGCCCGAACCTAGCGGGAGGGGAGGCCGGGGAGCTGTTTTTT. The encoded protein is CASSPNLAGGEAGELFF.